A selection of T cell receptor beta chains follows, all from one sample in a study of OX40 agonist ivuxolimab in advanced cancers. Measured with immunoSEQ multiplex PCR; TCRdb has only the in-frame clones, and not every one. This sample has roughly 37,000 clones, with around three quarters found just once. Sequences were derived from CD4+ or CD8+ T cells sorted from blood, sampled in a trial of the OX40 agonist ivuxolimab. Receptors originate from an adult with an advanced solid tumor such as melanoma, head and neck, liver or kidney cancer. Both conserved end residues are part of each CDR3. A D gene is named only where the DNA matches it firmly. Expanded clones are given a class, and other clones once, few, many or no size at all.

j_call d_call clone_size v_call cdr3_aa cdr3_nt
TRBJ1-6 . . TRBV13 CASSLGWTEKSLSSYNSPLHF TGTGCCAGCAGCTTGGGTTGGACAGAAAAAAGCTTAAGCTCCTATAATTCACCCCTCCACTTT
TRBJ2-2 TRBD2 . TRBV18 CASSLQAGTNTGELFF TGTGCCAGCTCACTACAAGCGGGGACGAACACCGGGGAGCTGTTTTTT
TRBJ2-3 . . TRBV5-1 CASSLGGRSGTDTQYF TGCGCCAGCAGCTTGGGTGGGAGAAGTGGCACAGATACGCAGTATTTT
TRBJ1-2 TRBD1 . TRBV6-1 CASSEATGESYGYTF TGTGCCAGCAGTGAAGCGACAGGGGAGAGTTACGGCTACACCTTC
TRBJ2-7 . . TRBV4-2 CASSQDHGREQYF TGTGCCAGCAGCCAAGATCATGGGAGAGAGCAGTACTTC
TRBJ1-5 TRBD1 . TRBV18 CASSPNDRANQPQHF TGTGCCAGCTCACCAAATGACAGGGCGAATCAGCCCCAGCATTTT
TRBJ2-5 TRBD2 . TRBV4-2 CASSQSELAGPETQYF TGTGCCAGCAGCCAAAGCGAGCTAGCGGGGCCAGAGACCCAGTACTTC
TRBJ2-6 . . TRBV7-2 CASSLPLTGANVLTF TGTGCCAGCAGCTTACCCCTGACTGGGGCCAACGTCCTGACTTTC
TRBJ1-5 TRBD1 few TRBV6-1 CASSTPGQGRPQHF TGTGCCAGCAGTACCCCGGGACAGGGGAGGCCCCAGCATTTT
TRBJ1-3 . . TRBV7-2 CASTNGLSGNTIYF TGTGCCAGCACCAACGGCCTCTCTGGAAACACCATATATTTT
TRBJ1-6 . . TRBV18 CASSPLGWPDSPLHF TGTGCCAGCTCACCGTTAGGCTGGCCGGATTCACCCCTCCACTTT
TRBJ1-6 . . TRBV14 CASSQILDSQTNSPLHF TGTGCCAGCAGCCAAATACTTGATTCTCAGACGAATTCACCCCTCCACTTT
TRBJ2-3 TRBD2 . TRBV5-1 CASSSGLARDTQYF TGCGCCAGCAGCTCGGGACTAGCTCGAGATACGCAGTATTTT
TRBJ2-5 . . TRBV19 CASSIRETQYF TGTGCCAGTAGTATTCGGGAGACCCAGTACTTC
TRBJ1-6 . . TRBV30 CAWSVRARYNSPLHF TGTGCCTGGAGTGTACGGGCACGTTATAATTCACCCCTCCACTTT
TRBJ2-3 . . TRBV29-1 CSVAAGPYGTDTQYF TGCAGCGTCGCGGCCGGGCCCTATGGCACAGATACGCAGTATTTT
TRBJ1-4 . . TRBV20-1 CSAKRSEKLFF TGCAGTGCCAAGCGCTCGGAAAAACTGTTTTTT
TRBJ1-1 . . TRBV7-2 CASSLKGMNTEAFF TGTGCCAGCAGCTTAAAGGGGATGAACACTGAAGCTTTCTTT
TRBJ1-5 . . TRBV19 CASTVTGNGNQPQHF TGTGCCAGTACCGTTACAGGTAACGGCAATCAGCCCCAGCATTTT
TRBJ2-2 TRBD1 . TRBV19 CASSIKPRTGGLAVALFF TGTGCCAGTAGTATCAAACCGCGGACAGGGGGACTTGCGGTGGCGCTGTTTTTT
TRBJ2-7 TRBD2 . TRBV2 CASSYPLWRGDHEQYF TGTGCCAGCAGCTACCCTTTGTGGCGGGGGGACCACGAGCAGTACTTC
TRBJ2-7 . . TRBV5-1 CASGTLPTYEQYF TGCGCCAGCGGGACACTTCCGACCTACGAGCAGTACTTC
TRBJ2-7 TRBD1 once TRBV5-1 CASSLGPSTGTGFAQQYF TGCGCCAGCAGCTTGGGGCCCTCGACCGGGACAGGTTTCGCCCAGCAGTACTTC
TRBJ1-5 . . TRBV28 CASSFAPGPNQPQHF TGTGCCAGCAGTTTTGCTCCAGGGCCCAATCAGCCCCAGCATTTT
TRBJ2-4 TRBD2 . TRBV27 CASRLADKNIQYF TGTGCCAGCAGACTAGCGGACAAAAACATTCAGTACTTC
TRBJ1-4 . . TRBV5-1 CASSFGGYNEKLFF TGCGCCAGCAGCTTTGGCGGTTATAATGAAAAACTGTTTTTT
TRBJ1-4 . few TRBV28 CASSQESEKLFF TGTGCCAGCAGCCAAGAATCTGAAAAACTGTTTTTT
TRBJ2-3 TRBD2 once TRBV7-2 CASSFRGGDADTQYF TGTGCCAGCAGCTTCCGCGGGGGGGACGCAGATACGCAGTATTTT
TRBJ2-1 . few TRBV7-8 CASSLVGKSYNEQFF TGTGCCAGCAGCTTAGTGGGGAAATCCTACAATGAGCAGTTCTTC
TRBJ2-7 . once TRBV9 CASSAHRGGPYEQYF TGTGCCAGCAGCGCTCACAGGGGGGGGCCCTACGAGCAGTACTTC
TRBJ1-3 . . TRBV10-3 CAISVGVSSGNTIYF TGTGCCATCAGTGTAGGGGTTTCCTCTGGAAACACCATATATTTT
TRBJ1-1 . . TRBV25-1 CASSALGLTEAFF TGTGCCAGCAGTGCCCTCGGACTCACTGAAGCTTTCTTT
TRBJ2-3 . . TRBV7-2 CASSPGLGGRAQYF TGTGCCAGCAGCCCTGGACTGGGAGGACGGGCGCAGTATTTT
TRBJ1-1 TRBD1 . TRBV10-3 CAVTRQGAMNTEAFF TGTGCCGTGACGCGGCAGGGGGCTATGAACACTGAAGCTTTCTTT
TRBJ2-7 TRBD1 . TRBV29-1 CSVEGAGQGIHEQYF TGCAGCGTTGAAGGGGCCGGACAGGGGATCCACGAGCAGTACTTC
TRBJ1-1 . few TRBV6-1 CASSFQATEAFF TGTGCCAGCAGTTTTCAGGCCACTGAAGCTTTCTTT
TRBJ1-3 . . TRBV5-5 CASSLKSAGNTIYF TGTGCCAGCAGCTTGAAGTCGGCGGGAAACACCATATATTTT
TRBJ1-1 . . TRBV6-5 CASHSRHLNTEAFF TGTGCCAGCCACAGTCGACATCTGAACACTGAAGCTTTCTTT
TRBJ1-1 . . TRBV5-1 CASSWGRGTEAFF TGTGCCAGCAGCTGGGGACGGGGCACTGAAGCTTTCTTT
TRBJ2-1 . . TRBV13 CASSLEPSYNEQFF TGTGCCAGCAGCTTAGAGCCCTCCTACAATGAGCAGTTCTTC
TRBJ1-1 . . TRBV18 CASTTAANTEAFF TGTGCCAGCACCACCGCGGCGAACACTGAAGCTTTCTTT
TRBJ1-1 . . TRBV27 CASSLGQYTEAFF TGTGCCAGCAGTTTAGGGCAATACACTGAAGCTTTCTTT
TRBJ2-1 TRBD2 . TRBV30 CAWRRGGAHEQFF TGTGCCTGGAGACGCGGGGGGGCCCATGAGCAGTTCTTC
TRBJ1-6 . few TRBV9 CASSVALNSPLHF TGTGCCAGCAGCGTCGCACTGAATTCACCCCTCCACTTT
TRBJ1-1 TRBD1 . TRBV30 CAWRGQGVLNTEAFF TGTGCCTGGCGCGGACAGGGGGTTTTGAACACTGAAGCTTTCTTT
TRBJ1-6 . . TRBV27 CASSFAPGSYNSPLHF TGTGCCAGCAGTTTTGCTCCAGGTTCCTATAATTCACCCCTCCACTTT
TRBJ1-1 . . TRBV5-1 CASSLEGRASEAFF TGCGCCAGCAGCTTGGAGGGAAGGGCATCTGAAGCTTTCTTT
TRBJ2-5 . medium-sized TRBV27 CASSSSTETQYF TGTGCCAGCAGTTCGAGCACGGAGACCCAGTACTTC
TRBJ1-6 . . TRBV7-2 CASSLEGGPPNSPLHF TGTGCCAGCAGCTTAGAGGGGGGGCCCCCTAATTCACCCCTCCACTTT
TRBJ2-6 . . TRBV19 CASSIIISGANVLTF TGTGCCAGTAGTATTATCATCTCTGGGGCCAACGTCCTGACTTTC
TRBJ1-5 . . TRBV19 CASSITGGGFNQPQHF TGTGCCAGTAGTATTACAGGCGGGGGGTTTAATCAGCCCCAGCATTTT
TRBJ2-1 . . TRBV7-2 CASSILRGPNEQFF TGTGCCAGCAGCATCCTCCGGGGCCCCAATGAGCAGTTCTTC
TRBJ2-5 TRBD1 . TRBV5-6 CASSLATGTGRGTQYF TGTGCCAGCAGCTTGGCAACCGGGACAGGGAGGGGGACCCAGTACTTC
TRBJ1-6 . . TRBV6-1 CASRRMEGFNSPLHF TGTGCCAGCCGACGCATGGAGGGTTTTAATTCACCCCTCCACTTT